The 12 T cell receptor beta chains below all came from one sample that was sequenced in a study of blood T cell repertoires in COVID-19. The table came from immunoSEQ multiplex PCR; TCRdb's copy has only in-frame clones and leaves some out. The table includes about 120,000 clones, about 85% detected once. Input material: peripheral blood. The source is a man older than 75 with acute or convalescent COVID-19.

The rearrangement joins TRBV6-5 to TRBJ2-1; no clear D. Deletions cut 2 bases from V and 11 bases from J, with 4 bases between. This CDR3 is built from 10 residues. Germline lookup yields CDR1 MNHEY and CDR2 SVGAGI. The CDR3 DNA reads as TGTGCCAGCAGTTACCCTCAGCAGTTCTTC. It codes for CASSYPQQFF.

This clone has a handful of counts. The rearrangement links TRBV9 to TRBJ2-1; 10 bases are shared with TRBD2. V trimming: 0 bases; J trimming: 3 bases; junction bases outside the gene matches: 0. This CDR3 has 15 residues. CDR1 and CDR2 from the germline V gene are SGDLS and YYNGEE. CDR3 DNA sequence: TGTGCCAGCAGCGTAGTAGCGGGGGGCTACAATGAGCAGTTCTTC. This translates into CASSVVAGGYNEQFF.

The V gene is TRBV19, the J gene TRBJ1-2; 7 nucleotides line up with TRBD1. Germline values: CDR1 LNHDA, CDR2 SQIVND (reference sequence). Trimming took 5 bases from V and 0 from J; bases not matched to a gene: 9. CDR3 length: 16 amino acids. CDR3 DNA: TGTGCCAGTAGTCTGGGGACAGCCATCACTAACTATGGCTACACCTTC. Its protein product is CASSLGTAITNYGYTF.

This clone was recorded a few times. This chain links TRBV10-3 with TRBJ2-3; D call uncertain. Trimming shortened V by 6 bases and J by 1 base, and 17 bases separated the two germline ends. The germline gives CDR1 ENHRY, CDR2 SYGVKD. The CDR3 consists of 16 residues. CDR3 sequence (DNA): TGTGCCATCAGCCCCGGTCGTGCCGTCGGCACAGATACGCAGTATTTT. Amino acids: CAISPGRAVGTDTQYF.

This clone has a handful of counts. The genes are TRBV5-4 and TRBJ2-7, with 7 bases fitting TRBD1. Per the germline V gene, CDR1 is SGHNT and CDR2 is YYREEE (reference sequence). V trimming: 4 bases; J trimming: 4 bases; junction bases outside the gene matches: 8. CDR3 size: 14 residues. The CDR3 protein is CASSPGTDYYEQYF. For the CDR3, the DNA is TGTGCCAGCAGCCCCGGGACAGACTATTACGAGCAGTACTTC. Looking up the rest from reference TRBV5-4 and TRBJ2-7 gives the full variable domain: ETGVTQSPTHLIKTRGQQVTLRCSSQSGHNTVSWYQQALGQGPQFIFQYYREEENGRGNFPPRFSGLQFPNYSSELNVNALELDDSALYLCASSPGTDYYEQYFGPGTRLTVT.

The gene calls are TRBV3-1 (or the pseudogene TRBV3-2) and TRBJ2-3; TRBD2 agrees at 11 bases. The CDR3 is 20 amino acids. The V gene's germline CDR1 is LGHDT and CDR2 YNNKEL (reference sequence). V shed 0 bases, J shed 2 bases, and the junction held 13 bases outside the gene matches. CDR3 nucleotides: TGTGCCAGCAGCCAAGATGGGAGTAGAGCTAGCGGGGGGACCACAGATACGCAGTATTTT. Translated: CASSQDGSRASGGTTDTQYF.

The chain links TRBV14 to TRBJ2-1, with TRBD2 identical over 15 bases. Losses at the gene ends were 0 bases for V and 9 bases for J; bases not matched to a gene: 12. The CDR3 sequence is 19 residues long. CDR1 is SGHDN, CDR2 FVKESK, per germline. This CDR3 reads CASSQDPHGLAGGLGEQFF. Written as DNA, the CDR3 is TGTGCCAGCAGCCAAGATCCCCACGGACTAGCGGGGGGGCTCGGTGAGCAGTTCTTC.

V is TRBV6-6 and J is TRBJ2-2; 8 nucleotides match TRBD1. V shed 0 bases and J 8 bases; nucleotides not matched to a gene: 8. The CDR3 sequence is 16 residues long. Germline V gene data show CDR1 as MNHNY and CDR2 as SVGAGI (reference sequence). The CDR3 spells CASSYSGAGGIGELFF. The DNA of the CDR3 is TGTGCCAGCAGTTACTCCGGGGCAGGGGGCATAGGGGAGCTGTTTTTT.

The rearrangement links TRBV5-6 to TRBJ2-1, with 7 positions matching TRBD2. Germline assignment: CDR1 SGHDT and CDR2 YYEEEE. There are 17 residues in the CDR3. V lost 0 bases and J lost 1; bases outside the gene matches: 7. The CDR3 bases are TGTGCCAGCAGCTTGGAATGGGGGAGGGGTTCCTACAATGAGCAGTTCTTC. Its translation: CASSLEWGRGSYNEQFF. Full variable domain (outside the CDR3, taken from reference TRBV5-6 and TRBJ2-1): DAGVTQSPTHLIKTRGQQVTLRCSPKSGHDTVSWYQQALGQGPQFIFQYYEEEERQRGNFPDRFSGHQFPNYSSELNVNALLLGDSALYLCASSLEWGRGSYNEQFFGPGTRLTVL.

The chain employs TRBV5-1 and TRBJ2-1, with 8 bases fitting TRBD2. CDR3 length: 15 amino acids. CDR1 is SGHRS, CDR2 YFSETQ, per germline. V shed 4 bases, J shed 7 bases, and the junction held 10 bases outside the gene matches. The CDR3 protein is CASSREGKATNEQFF. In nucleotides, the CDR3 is TGCGCCAGCAGCCGGGAGGGGAAAGCTACAAATGAGCAGTTCTTC.

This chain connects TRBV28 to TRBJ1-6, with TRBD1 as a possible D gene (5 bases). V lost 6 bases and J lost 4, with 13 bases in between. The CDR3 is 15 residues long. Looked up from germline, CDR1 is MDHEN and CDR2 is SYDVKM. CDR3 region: CASSSGQTYNSPLHF. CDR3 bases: TGTGCCAGCAGCTCAGGGCAAACATATAATTCACCCCTCCACTTT.

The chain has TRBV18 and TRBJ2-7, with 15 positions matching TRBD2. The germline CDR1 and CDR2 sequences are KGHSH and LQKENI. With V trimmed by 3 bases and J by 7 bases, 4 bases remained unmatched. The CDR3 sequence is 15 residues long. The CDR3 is CASSPPGLAGGEQYF. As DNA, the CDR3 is TGTGCCAGCTCACCGCCCGGACTAGCGGGGGGGGAGCAGTACTTC.